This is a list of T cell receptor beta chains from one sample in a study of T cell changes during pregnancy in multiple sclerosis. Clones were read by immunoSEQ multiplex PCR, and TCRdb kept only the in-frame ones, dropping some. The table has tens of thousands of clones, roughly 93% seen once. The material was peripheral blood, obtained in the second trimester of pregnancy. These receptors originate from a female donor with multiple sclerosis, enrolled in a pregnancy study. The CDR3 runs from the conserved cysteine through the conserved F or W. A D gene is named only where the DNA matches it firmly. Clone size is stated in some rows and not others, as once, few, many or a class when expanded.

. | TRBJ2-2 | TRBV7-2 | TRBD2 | TGTGCCAGCAGCTTATTCCGGGGGGGGTTGAACACCGGGGAGCTGTTTTTT | CASSLFRGGLNTGELFF
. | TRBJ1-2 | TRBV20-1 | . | TGCAGTGCTAGAGTCGACTATGGCTACACCTTC | CSARVDYGYTF
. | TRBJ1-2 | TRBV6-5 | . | TGTGCCAGCCGCTTCCAGGGTTTTAATGGCTACACCTTC | CASRFQGFNGYTF
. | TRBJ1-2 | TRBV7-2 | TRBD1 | TGTGCCAGCAGCCCCTCAGGGGACAGGCGCCCATTTAACTATGGCTACACCTTC | CASSPSGDRRPFNYGYTF
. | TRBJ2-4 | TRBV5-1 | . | TGCGCCAGCAGCGTCCGGGTCAAGGACATTCAGTACTTC | CASSVRVKDIQYF
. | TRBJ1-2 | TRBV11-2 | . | TGTGCCAGCAGCAAAACCGATGGGCGACATATCCCCTATGGCTACACCTTC | CASSKTDGRHIPYGYTF
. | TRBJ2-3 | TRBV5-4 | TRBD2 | TGTGCCAGCAGCTTGAAAGCGGGGGGCGTCTCTAGCACAGATACGCAGTATTTT | CASSLKAGGVSSTDTQYF
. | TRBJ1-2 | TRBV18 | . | TGTGCCAGCTCACCACAGGAGGGGACCTATGGCTACACCTTC | CASSPQEGTYGYTF
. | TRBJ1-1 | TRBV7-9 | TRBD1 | TGTGCCGGCTCCCGGGACAGTAACACTGAAGCTTTCTTT | CAGSRDSNTEAFF
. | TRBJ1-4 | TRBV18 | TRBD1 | TGTGCCAGCTCGCCCCAACAGGGGGCCTTCAATGAAAAACTGTTTTTT | CASSPQQGAFNEKLFF
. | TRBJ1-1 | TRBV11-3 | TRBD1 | TGTGCCAGCTCTGGGGGTCAGGGGGACACTGAAGCTTTCTTT | CASSGGQGDTEAFF
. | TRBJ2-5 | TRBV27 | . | TGTGCCAGCAGTTTATCGGCCGGGTCGGGACAAGAGACCCAGTACTTC | CASSLSAGSGQETQYF
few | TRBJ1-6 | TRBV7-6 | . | TGTGCCAGCAGCGCTTGGCCCGAGGATAATTCACCCCTCCACTTT | CASSAWPEDNSPLHF
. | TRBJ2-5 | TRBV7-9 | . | TGTGCCAGCAGCTTAGATAGCGAGACCCAGTACTTC | CASSLDSETQYF
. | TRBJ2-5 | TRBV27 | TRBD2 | TGTGCCAGCAGGGGACTAGCGGCTCAAGAGACCCAGTACTTC | CASRGLAAQETQYF
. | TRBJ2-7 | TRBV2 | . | TGTGCCAGCAGGGTTCGAGGTCTTGAAGAGCAGTACTTC | CASRVRGLEEQYF
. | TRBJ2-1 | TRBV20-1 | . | TGCAGTGCTACTACAGGGGAGCAGTTCTTC | CSATTGEQFF